The 18 T cell receptor beta chains below all came from one sample that was sequenced in a study of blood T cell repertoires in COVID-19 (dated by TCRdb to between 2020 and 2021). The library was generated by the immunoSEQ multiplex PCR assay. Drawn from immuneACCESS, this table holds only the in-frame rearrangements with V and J called that TCRdb kept. Clones are partly lost; checked studies trace under half to an unresolved V gene and leave the rest unexplained. The sample table lists some 130,000 clones, about 76% of them with a count of one. Over 10% of the sample belongs to the ten largest clones. Sequencing was carried out using peripheral blood. The receptors were gathered from a man of 80 years or more with acute or convalescent COVID-19.

The V and J genes are TRBV23-1 and TRBJ1-5, with D tentatively TRBD1 (5 bases). TRBV23-1 is reported as an ORF; its role is uncertain. CDR3 length: 15 amino acids. The ends were cut back, 3 bases at V and 3 bases at J, with 12 bases in the middle. CDR3 sequence (DNA): TGCGCCAGCAGTCACGGGCGTGGGGCCAATCAGCCCCAGCATTTT. The encoded protein is CASSHGRGANQPQHF.

The gene calls are TRBV11-3 and TRBJ2-3, with 7 bases fitting TRBD2. Germline trimming cut 1 base from V and 2 bases from J; bases unmatched to any gene: 6. There are 16 residues in the CDR3. Germline assignment: CDR1 SGHNT and CDR2 YENEEA. DNA of the CDR3: TGTGCCAGCAGCTTAGGTGGCGGGGGTTACACAGATACGCAGTATTTT. This encodes CASSLGGGGYTDTQYF. The variable domain in full, with the rest retrieved from reference TRBV11-3 and TRBJ2-3, is EAGVVQSPRYKIIEKKQPVAFWCNPISGHNTLYWYLQNLGQGPELLIRYENEEAVDDSQLPKDRFSAERLKGVDSTLKIQPAELGDSAVYLCASSLGGGGYTDTQYFGPGTRLTVL.

The V gene is TRBV29-1, the J gene TRBJ2-4; 7 nucleotides agree with TRBD2. This CDR3 contains 14 residues. Germline trimming cut 1 base from V and 7 bases from J; bases unmatched to any gene: 7. Looked up from germline, CDR1 is SQVTM and CDR2 is ANQGSEA. The CDR3 is CSVEVRTRGNIQYF. The CDR3, as DNA: TGCAGCGTTGAAGTCCGGACTAGAGGCAACATTCAGTACTTC.

The chain recombines TRBV7-9 with TRBJ2-5, with D possibly being TRBD2 (6 bases). Germline V gene sequence: CDR1 SEHNR, CDR2 FQNEAQ (reference sequence). The germline V and J ends were trimmed by 5 bases and 4 bases, with 20 bases remaining between them. The CDR3 loop spans 16 amino acids. CDR3 DNA sequence: TGTGCCAGCAGCCCTTCGGGGTCGGGACTCTTAGAGACCCAGTACTTC. Translated: CASSPSGSGLLETQYF.

This clone showed up just a few times. V gene TRBV19 combines with J gene TRBJ1-3; no definite D call. CDR3 length equals 14 residues. Germline lookup yields CDR1 LNHDA and CDR2 SQIVND (reference sequence). Trimming shortened V by 2 bases and J by 1 base, and 6 bases separated the two germline ends. CDR3 nucleotide sequence: TGTGCCAGTAGTATACGGGAATCTGGAAACACCATATATTTT. Translating it yields CASSIRESGNTIYF.

The chain combines TRBV11-1 with TRBJ2-3; D is perhaps TRBD1 (6 bases). Trimming removed 5 bases at V and 4 bases at J, with 16 bases between. The germline V gene has CDR1 SGHAT and CDR2 FQDESV (reference sequence). The CDR3 is 15 residues long. CDR3 bases: TGTGCCAGCAGCCTCGCGGCAGGGGAAGCAGATACGCAGTATTTT. It codes for CASSLAAGEADTQYF.

The gene calls are TRBV5-6 and TRBJ1-2; 8 positions agree with TRBD1. CDR1 and CDR2 from the germline V gene are SGHDT and YYEEEE. The CDR3 covers 15 residues. The V segment lost 4 bases and the J segment 6 bases; nucleotides outside the gene matches: 11. In DNA, the CDR3 is TGTGCCAGCAGCGGAAGGACAGGGCTTGGAGATGGCTACACCTTC. Translating it yields CASSGRTGLGDGYTF.

The V and J genes are TRBV5-1 and TRBJ2-3; D is perhaps TRBD2 (5 bases). Germline CDR1 and CDR2: SGHRS and YFSETQ. Trimming took off 7 bases at V and 1 base at J, with 16 bases between the two ends. The CDR3 is made up of 15 amino acids. The CDR3 spells CASHLSGSGTDTQYF. The CDR3 DNA reads as TGCGCCAGCCATCTAAGCGGTTCCGGCACAGATACGCAGTATTTT.

Regarding this clone: Relative to the germline gene, one junction end is altered; a read error may explain this. The J gene is TRBJ2-5, the V gene TRBV7-7; TRBD1 agrees at 8 bases. Germline loops: CDR1 SSHAT, CDR2 FNYEAQ (reference sequence). This CDR3 is built from 15 residues. CDR3 residues: CASSPGGGFGETQYF. DNA of the CDR3: TGTGCTAGCAGCCCAGGGGGCGGCTTCGGGGAGACCCAGTACTTC.

The V call is TRBV6-1, the J call TRBJ1-1, with D uncertain. The CDR3 loop spans 13 amino acids. Trimming cost V 2 bases and J 2 bases, with 6 bases left between them. In germline, CDR1 is MNHNS, CDR2 SASEGT. The CDR3 protein is CASSEFINTEAFF. In DNA, the CDR3 is TGTGCCAGCAGTGAATTCATTAACACTGAAGCTTTCTTT.

This clone was detected only once. This chain joins TRBV7-2 and TRBJ1-2; TRBD1 agrees at 8 bases. The CDR3 extends over 14 amino acids. Germline values: CDR1 SGHTA, CDR2 FQGNSA. Losses at the gene ends were 3 bases for V and 4 bases for J; bases not matched to a gene: 4. The DNA of the CDR3 is TGTGCCAGCAGCTTGCAGGGGGCTAGCTATGGCTACACCTTC. Amino acid sequence: CASSLQGASYGYTF.

On this clone itself: At one boundary the junction diverges from the germline segment, which might be a read error. Additional DNA sequences in this sample encode the identical CDR3. The chain is built from TRBV4-3 and TRBJ1-2, with D possibly matching TRBD1 (6 bases). Germline assignment: CDR1 LGHNA and CDR2 YSLEER. The CDR3 totals 17 residues. In DNA form, the CDR3 reads TGCGCCAGCAGCCAAGCCCACGGGACAACTATTTCCTATGGCTACACTTTC. The encoded protein is CASSQAHGTTISYGYTF.

This sequence joins TRBV9 and TRBJ2-1, with 10 positions matching TRBD1. V lost 4 bases to trimming and J lost 9 bases; unmatched junction nucleotides: 4. The CDR3 spans 13 residues. The germline gives CDR1 SGDLS, CDR2 YYNGEE. As DNA, the CDR3 is TGTGCCAGCAGCCGGGACAGGGGCAGTGAGCAGTTCTTC. It translates to CASSRDRGSEQFF.

This chain links TRBV12-3 or TRBV12-4 with TRBJ2-3, with 9 bases lining up with TRBD1. J lost 10 bases, V lost 2 bases, and 4 bases had no gene match. The CDR3 has 13 amino acids. CDR3 loop: CASSLRDRDAQYF. CDR3 DNA sequence: TGTGCCAGCAGTTTAAGGGACAGGGATGCGCAGTATTTT.

The rearrangement joins TRBV10-3 to TRBJ2-5; D unclear. V shed 0 bases and J shed 5 bases, with 4 bases lying between them. Germline V gene data show CDR1 as ENHRY and CDR2 as SYGVKD. This CDR3 comprises 12 residues. For the CDR3, the DNA is TGTGCCATCAGTGAGTCCGCGGAGACCCAGTACTTC. Residues: CAISESAETQYF.

The chain employs TRBV12-3 or TRBV12-4 and TRBJ1-5, with D unclear. Trimming removed 8 bases from V and 7 bases from J, with 15 bases in between. The CDR3 is 13 residues long. CDR3 loop: CASAGSGNQPQHF. In DNA form, the CDR3 reads TGTGCCAGCGCAGGCTCCGGAAACCAGCCCCAGCATTTT.

By share, this clone counts as large. The chain links TRBV3-1 (or the pseudogene TRBV3-2) to TRBJ2-3; D gene ambiguous. Between the trimmed V and J ends, which lost 3 bases and 6 bases, there was a span of 16 bases. CDR1 and CDR2 (germline): LGHDT, YNNKEL (reference sequence). The CDR3 extends over 15 amino acids. CDR3 in amino acids: CASSQPLSSSDTQYF. CDR3 nucleotide sequence: TGTGCCAGCAGCCAGCCCCTTAGCAGTTCGGATACGCAGTATTTT.

This clone was observed a handful of times. V and J are TRBV12-3 or TRBV12-4 and TRBJ2-3; D unclear. The CDR3 is made up of 11 amino acids. Trimming took off 8 bases at V and 4 bases at J, with 7 bases between the two ends. CDR3 in DNA: TGTGCCAGCCAACGGGCAGATACGCAGTATTTT. Its translation is CASQRADTQYF.